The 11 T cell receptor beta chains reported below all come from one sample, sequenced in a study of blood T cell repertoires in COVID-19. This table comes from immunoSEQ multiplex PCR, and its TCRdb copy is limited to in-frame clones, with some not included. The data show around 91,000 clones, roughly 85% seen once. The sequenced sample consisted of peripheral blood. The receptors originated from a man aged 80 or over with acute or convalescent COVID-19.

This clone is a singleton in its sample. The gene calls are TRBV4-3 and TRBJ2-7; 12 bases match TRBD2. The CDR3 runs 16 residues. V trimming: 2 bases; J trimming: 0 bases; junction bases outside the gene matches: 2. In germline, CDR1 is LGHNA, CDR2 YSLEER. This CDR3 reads CASSQRLAGASYEQYF. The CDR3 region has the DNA TGCGCCAGCAGCCAACGACTAGCGGGAGCCTCCTACGAGCAGTACTTC.

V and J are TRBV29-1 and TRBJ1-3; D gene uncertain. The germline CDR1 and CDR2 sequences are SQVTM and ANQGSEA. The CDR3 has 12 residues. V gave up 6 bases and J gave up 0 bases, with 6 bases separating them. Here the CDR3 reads CSVQISGNTIYF. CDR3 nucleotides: TGCAGCGTCCAGATCTCTGGAAACACCATATATTTT.

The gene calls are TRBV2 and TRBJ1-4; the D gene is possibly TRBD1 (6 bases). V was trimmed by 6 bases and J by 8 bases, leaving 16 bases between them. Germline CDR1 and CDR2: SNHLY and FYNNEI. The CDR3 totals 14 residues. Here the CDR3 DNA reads TGTGCCAGCAGGTTACAGGGAGGGGGGGAAAAACTGTTTTTT. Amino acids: CASRLQGGGEKLFF. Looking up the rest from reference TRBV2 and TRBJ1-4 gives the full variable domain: EPEVTQTPSHQVTQMGQEVILRCVPISNHLYFYWYRQILGQKVEFLVSFYNNEISEKSEIFDDQFSVERPDGSNFTLKIRSTKLEDSAMYFCASRLQGGGEKLFFGSGTQLSVL.

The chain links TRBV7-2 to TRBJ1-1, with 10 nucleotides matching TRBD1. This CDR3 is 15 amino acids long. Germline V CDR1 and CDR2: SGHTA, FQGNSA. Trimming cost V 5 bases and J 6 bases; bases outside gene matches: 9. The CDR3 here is CASSTDRGFIAEAFF. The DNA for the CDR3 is TGTGCCAGCAGCACGGACAGGGGGTTTATCGCTGAAGCTTTCTTT.

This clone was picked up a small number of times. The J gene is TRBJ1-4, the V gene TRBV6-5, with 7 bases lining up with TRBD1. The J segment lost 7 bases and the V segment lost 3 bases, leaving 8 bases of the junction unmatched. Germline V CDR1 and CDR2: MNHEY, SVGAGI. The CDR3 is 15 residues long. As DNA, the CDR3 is TGTGCCAGCAGTTATGAGACAGGGTGGGGTGAAAAACTGTTTTTT. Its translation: CASSYETGWGEKLFF.

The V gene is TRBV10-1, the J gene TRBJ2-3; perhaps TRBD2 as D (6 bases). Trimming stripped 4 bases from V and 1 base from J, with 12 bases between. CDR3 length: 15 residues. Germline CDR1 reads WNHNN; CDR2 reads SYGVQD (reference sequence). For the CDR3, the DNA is TGCGCCAGCAGTGTTAGGCCTAGCGGCACAGATACGCAGTATTTT. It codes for CASSVRPSGTDTQYF.

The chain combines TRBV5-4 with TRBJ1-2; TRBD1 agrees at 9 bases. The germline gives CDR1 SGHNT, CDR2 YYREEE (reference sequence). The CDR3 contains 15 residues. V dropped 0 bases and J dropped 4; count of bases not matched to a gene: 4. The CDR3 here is CASSLGRGQGYGYTF. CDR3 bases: TGTGCCAGCAGCTTGGGCCGGGGACAGGGCTATGGCTACACCTTC.

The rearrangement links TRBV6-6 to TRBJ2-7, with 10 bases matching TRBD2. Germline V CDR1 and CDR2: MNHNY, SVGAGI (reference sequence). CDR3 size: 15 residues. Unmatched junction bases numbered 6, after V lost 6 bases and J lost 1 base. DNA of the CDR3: TGTGCCAGCAGGCCATGGACTAGCGGATCCTACGAGCAGTACTTC. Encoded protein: CASRPWTSGSYEQYF.

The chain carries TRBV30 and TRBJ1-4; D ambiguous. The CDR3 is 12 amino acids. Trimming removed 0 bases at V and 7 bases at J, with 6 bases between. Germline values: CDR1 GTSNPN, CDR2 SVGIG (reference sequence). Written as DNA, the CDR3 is TGTGCCTGGAGTGTACGGGTTGAAAAACTGTTTTTT. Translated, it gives CAWSVRVEKLFF.

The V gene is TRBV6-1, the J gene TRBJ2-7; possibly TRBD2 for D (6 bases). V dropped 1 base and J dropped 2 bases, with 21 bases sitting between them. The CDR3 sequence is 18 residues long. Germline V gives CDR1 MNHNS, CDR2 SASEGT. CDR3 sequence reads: CASSEVLATRRVTYEQYF. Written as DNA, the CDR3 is TGTGCCAGCAGTGAAGTTCTAGCGACCCGGAGGGTTACCTACGAGCAGTACTTC.

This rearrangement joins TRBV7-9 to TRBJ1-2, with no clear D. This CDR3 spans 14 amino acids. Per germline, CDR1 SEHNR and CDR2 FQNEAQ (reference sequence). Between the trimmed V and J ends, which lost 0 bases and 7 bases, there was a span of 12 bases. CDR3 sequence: CASSLAQSAGGYTF. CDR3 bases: TGTGCCAGCAGCTTAGCGCAGTCAGCGGGTGGCTACACCTTC.